A selection of T cell receptor beta chains follows, all from one sample in a study of cytomegalovirus exposure and HLA in healthy donors. Generated by immunoSEQ multiplex PCR, the TCRdb table keeps only in-frame clones and is missing some. Here the sample spans 150,000 to 180,000 clones, around 79% being singletons. The source material was PBMCs. The receptors originated from a man aged 25 to 40 in good health and CMV-seropositive. The conserved cysteine and the conserved F or W are not part of the CDR3 here. Fields, in order: clone size, D gene, V gene, J gene, CDR3 protein. The D gene is left open where the match is weak. A row's size may be missing; if present it is once, few, many or a size class.

>-|-|TRBV27|TRBJ2-7
ASSLSSFSSYEQY
>-|-|TRBV6-1|TRBJ2-7
ASSEWGDRPYEQY
>-|TRBD2|TRBV7-6|TRBJ2-1
ASSSGSGVGNEQF
>-|TRBD1|TRBV5-6|TRBJ1-2
ASSGGTGGGRNYGYT
>-|-|TRBV6-5|TRBJ1-1
ASSGRRNTEAF
>once|-|TRBV5-1|TRBJ1-6
ASSLGFEGSLNSPLH
>-|-|TRBV11-3|TRBJ2-2
ASSPGGGELF
>-|-|TRBV6-6|TRBJ1-1
ASEGGPEAF
>few|TRBD1|TRBV5-1|TRBJ2-3
ASSLEGWGTVSTDTQY
>few|-|TRBV4-1|TRBJ1-1
ASSPMGSTDTEAF
>-|-|TRBV7-9|TRBJ1-1
ASSPSFRTVNTEAF
>-|-|TRBV2|TRBJ2-1
ASRTKWLNNEQF
>few|-|TRBV6-6|TRBJ2-5
ASKGEGTQY
>-|TRBD1|TRBV4-1|TRBJ1-5
ASSPAQRAGGATQH
>-|-|TRBV9|TRBJ1-2
ASSVGNTGGGYT
>-|TRBD1|TRBV28|TRBJ1-2
ASSNRGGNYGYT
>-|-|TRBV5-1|TRBJ2-3
ASSIHTDTQY
>few|-|TRBV7-6|TRBJ1-6
ASSLEHSPLH
>-|TRBD2|TRBV5-6|TRBJ2-7
ASSWTSGNEQY
>-|-|TRBV2|TRBJ1-3
ASSDYRGGNTIY
>-|TRBD1|TRBV10-2|TRBJ1-1
ASSERQGVRTEAF
>-|TRBD1|TRBV5-1|TRBJ1-3
ASSLTGAGNTIY
>-|-|TRBV29-1|TRBJ1-1
SVVPRAVNTEAF
>-|TRBD1|TRBV7-2|TRBJ2-5
ASSSIETGQGTQY
>-|TRBD1|TRBV5-6|TRBJ2-6
ASTLYRAGGSGANVLT
>-|-|TRBV7-9|TRBJ2-3
ASSPRISTDTQY
>-|-|TRBV7-6|TRBJ1-1
ASSLISGGTEAF
>-|TRBD2|TRBV27|TRBJ2-5
ASSLERGVQETQY
>-|TRBD2|TRBV4-2|TRBJ2-3
ASSQDQGTSGTTDTQY
>once|-|TRBV18|TRBJ1-2
ASSPSGGPNYGYT
>few|TRBD2|TRBV2|TRBJ2-1
ASTLRSGSLDEQF
>-|TRBD2|TRBV19|TRBJ2-5
ASSIVGGGETQY
>-|-|TRBV28|TRBJ1-5
ASSLPPQNSNQPQH
>-|-|TRBV6-1|TRBJ2-3
ASSEPGALRDTQY
>few|-|TRBV4-2|TRBJ2-2
ASSQRTLDEDTGELF
>-|TRBD1|TRBV9|TRBJ2-5
ASSPGTGAEETQY
>-|-|TRBV27|TRBJ1-1
ASSSHPGVSRAF
>-|TRBD2|TRBV5-1|TRBJ2-3
ASSREALAATDTQY
>-|-|TRBV6-5|TRBJ2-7
ASSYSKGEQY
>-|TRBD1|TRBV5-6|TRBJ1-1
ASSVRGRNTEAF
>-|-|TRBV6-1|TRBJ2-2
ASSSTTLVGELF
>-|-|TRBV4-3|TRBJ1-5
ASSQDEVQPQH
>-|TRBD1|TRBV30|TRBJ2-1
AWSVTTGVTYNEQF
>-|TRBD1|TRBV9|TRBJ2-2
ASSVVPNSQGVTGELF
>-|-|TRBV7-8|TRBJ1-1
ASSLGGVGAGTEAF
>-|TRBD1|TRBV5-1|-
ASSLDRGDPYEQY
>-|TRBD2|TRBV6-5|TRBJ2-1
ASNSGRLNEQF
>-|TRBD1|TRBV7-9|TRBJ2-7
ASSPGQFLSYEQY
>-|TRBD2|TRBV19|TRBJ2-7
ASSGRYEQY
>-|-|TRBV27|TRBJ1-1
ASSLPGGAEAF
>once|-|TRBV6-5|TRBJ2-7
ASSYSNRGGVQC
>-|-|TRBV10-3|TRBJ1-2
AISPLEYGYT
>-|-|TRBV6-9|TRBJ1-2
ASSYLSRGQGYT
>-|-|TRBV5-4|TRBJ1-1
ASSGGKGVNTEAF
>-|-|TRBV25-1|TRBJ1-4
ASSTGTHEKLF
>-|-|TRBV9|TRBJ2-1
ASSAGETPNNEQF
>-|-|TRBV15|TRBJ2-5
ATSRGGGQAQETQY
>-|-|TRBV6-1|TRBJ1-5
ATREYGNQPQH